These 5 T cell receptor beta chains were all obtained from the same sample, sequenced in a study of identical twins. TCRdb re-called the 5' RACE reads with MiXCR, one entry per CDR3 protein. The top ten hold roughly 3% of the sample, which has approximately 600,000 distinct CDR3 sequences, approximately 9.6% seen once. These same records also appear under a second study, on yellow fever vaccine responses in identical twins.

The sample taken for sequencing was PBMCs. These TCRs come from a woman aged 18-35 years in good health.

This sequence joins TRBV7-6 and TRBJ1-5; 7 positions match TRBD1. The germline gives CDR1 SGHVS, CDR2 FNYEAQ. Trimming cost V 5 bases and J 1 base; bases outside gene matches: 5. The CDR3 length is 15 residues. CDR3 amino acids: CASSLRQGSNQPQHF. The DNA for the CDR3 is TGTGCCAGCAGCCTCCGACAGGGAAGCAATCAGCCCCAGCATTTT.

This clonotype was seen a handful of times. J is TRBJ2-4 and V is TRBV6-2 or TRBV6-3, with D tentatively TRBD2 (5 bases). The CDR3 is 15 amino acids. Deletions cut 2 bases from V and 0 bases from J, with 8 bases between. From germline, CDR1 is MNHEY and CDR2 SVGEGT. The CDR3 coding sequence is TGTGCCAGCAGTTACAAAGGACTAGCCAAAAACATTCAGTACTTC. This codes for CASSYKGLAKNIQYF.

This clonotype was detected only a few times. The rearrangement uses TRBV9 and TRBJ2-7, with D uncertain. The CDR3 runs 14 residues. CDR1 SGDLS and CDR2 YYNGEE come from the germline V gene. Trimming removed 4 bases at V and 0 bases at J, with 11 bases between. For the CDR3, the DNA is TGTGCCAGCAGCACTGGACCCAGCTCCTACGAGCAGTACTTC. As protein: CASSTGPSSYEQYF.

J is TRBJ2-7 and V is TRBV6-2 or TRBV6-3, with D perhaps TRBD1 (5 bases). This CDR3 spans 14 amino acids. In germline, CDR1 is MNHEY, CDR2 SVGEGT. V lost 6 bases, J lost 2 bases, and 14 bases lay in between. CDR3 sequence: CASRLLDTPYEQYF. The CDR3 nucleotides are TGTGCCAGCAGATTATTGGACACCCCCTACGAGCAGTACTTC.

The gene calls are TRBV6-1 and TRBJ2-7; 8 nucleotides align to TRBD1. CDR1 is MNHNS, CDR2 SASEGT, per germline. The V gene end was trimmed by 6 bases and the J gene end by 3 bases; junction bases not matched to a gene: 7. The CDR3 length is 14 residues. CDR3 sequence reads: CASRPTGVFYEQYF. The CDR3 nucleotides read TGTGCCAGCAGACCGACAGGGGTATTCTACGAGCAGTACTTC.